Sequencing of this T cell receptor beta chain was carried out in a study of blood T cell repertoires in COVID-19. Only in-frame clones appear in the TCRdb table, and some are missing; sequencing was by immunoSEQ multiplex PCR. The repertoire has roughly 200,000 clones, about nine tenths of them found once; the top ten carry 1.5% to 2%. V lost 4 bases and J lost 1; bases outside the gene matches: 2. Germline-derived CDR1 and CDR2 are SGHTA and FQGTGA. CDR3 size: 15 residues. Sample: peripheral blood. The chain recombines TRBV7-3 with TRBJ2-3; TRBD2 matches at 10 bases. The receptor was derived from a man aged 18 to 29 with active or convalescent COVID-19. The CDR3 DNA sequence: TGTGCCAGCAGCTCCGGGACTAGCGGCACAGATACGCAGTATTTT. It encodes CASSSGTSGTDTQYF. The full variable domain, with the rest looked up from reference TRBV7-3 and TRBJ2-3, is GAGVSQTPSNKVTEKGKYVELRCDPISGHTALYWYRQSLGQGPEFLIYFQGTGAADDSGLPNDRFFAVRPEGSVSTLKIQRTERGDSAVYLCASSSGTSGTDTQYFGPGTRLTVL.